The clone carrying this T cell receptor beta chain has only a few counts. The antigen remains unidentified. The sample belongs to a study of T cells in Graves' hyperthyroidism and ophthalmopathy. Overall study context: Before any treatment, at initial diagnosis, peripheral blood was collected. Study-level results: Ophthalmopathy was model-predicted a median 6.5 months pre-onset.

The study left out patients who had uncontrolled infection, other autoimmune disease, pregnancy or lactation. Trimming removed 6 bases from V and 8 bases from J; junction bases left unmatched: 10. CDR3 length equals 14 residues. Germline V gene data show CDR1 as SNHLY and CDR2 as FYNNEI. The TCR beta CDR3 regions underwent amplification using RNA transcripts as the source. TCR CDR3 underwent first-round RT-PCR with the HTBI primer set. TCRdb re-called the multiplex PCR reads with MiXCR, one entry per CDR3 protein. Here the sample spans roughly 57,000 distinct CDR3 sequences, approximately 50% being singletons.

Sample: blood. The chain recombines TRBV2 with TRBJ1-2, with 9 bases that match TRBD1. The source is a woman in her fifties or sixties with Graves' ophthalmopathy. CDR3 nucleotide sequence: TGTGCCAGCAGCAAAACCGGGACAGGGCCCGGCTACACCTTC. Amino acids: CASSKTGTGPGYTF.